This T cell receptor (beta chain) was profiled in a study of cytomegalovirus exposure and HLA in healthy donors. Both 60 Vbeta primers and 13 Jbeta primers went into the PCR. This table comes from immunoSEQ multiplex PCR, and its TCRdb copy is limited to in-frame clones, with some not included. Here the sample spans fewer than 200,000 clones, approximately 78% being singletons. With respect to this clone: Its antigen remains unknown. A read error may account for a junction end that differs from germline.

Findings and limits, study-wide: Later work found most CMV-associated TCR beta chains apparently HLA-restricted. Reports indicate that TCR beta sequences accurately predicted the HLA-A and HLA-B alleles of most subjects.

There are 13 residues in the CDR3. Germline loops: CDR1 SGHNT, CDR2 YYREEE (reference sequence). The specimen was PBMCs. The sequence was collected from a woman under 30 in good health and CMV-seronegative. The gene calls are TRBV5-4 and TRBJ1-2; TRBD1 matches 7 bases. CDR3: CASSLSKSLDRSF. CDR3 DNA sequence: TGTGCCAGCAGCTTGTCTAAGTCCCTGGACAGGTCCTTC.